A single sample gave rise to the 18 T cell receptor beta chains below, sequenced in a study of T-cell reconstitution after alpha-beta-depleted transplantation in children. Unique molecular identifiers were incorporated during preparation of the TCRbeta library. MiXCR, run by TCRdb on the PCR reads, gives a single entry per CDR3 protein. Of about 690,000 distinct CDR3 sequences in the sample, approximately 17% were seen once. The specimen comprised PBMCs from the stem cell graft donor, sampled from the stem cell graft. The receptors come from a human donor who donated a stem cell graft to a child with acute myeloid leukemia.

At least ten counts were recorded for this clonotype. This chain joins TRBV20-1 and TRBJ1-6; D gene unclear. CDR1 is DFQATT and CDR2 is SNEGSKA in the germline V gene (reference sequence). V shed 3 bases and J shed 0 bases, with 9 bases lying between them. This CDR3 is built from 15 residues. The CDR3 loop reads CSASGSLSYNSPLHF. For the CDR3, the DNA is TGCAGTGCTAGTGGCAGCCTCTCCTATAATTCACCCCTCCACTTT.

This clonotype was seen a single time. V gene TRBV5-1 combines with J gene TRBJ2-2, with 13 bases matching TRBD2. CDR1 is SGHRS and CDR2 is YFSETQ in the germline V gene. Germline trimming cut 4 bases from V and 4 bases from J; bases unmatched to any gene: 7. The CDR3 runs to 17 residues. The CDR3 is CASSPRTSGGSTGELFF. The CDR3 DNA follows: TGCGCCAGCAGCCCACGGACTAGCGGGGGTAGCACCGGGGAGCTGTTTTTT. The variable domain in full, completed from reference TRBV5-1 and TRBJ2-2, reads KAGVTQTPRYLIKTRGQQVTLSCSPISGHRSVSWYQQTPGQGLQFLFEYFSETQRNKGNFPGRFSGRQFSNSRSEMNVSTLELGDSALYLCASSPRTSGGSTGELFFGEGSRLTVL.

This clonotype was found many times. The CDR3 loop is CATSLRVLNSPLHF. The CDR3 region has the DNA TGTGCCACCAGCCTCCGGGTCCTTAATTCACCCCTCCACTTT. V usage is TRBV15 and J usage is TRBJ1-6; D is unresolved. V was pared by 5 bases and J by 6 bases, with 11 bases between. Germline loops: CDR1 LNHNV, CDR2 YYDKDF (reference sequence). The CDR3 totals 14 residues.

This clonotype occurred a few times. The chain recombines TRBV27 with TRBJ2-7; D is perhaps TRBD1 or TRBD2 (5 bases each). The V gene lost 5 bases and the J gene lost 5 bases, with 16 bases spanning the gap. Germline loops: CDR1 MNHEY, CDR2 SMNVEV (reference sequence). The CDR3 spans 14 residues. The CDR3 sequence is CASSTNRDPNEQYF. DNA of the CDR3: TGTGCCAGCAGTACAAACCGGGACCCAAACGAGCAGTACTTC.

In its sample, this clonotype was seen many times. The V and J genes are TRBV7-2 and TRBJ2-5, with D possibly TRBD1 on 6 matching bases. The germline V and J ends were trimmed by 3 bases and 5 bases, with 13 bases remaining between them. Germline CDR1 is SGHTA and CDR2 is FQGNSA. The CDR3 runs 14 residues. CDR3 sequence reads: CASSFSRGRETQYF. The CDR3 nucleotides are TGTGCCAGCAGCTTCAGCAGGGGCCGGGAGACCCAGTACTTC.

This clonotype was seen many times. CDR3 sequence: CASSRTGGEVNEQFF. The CDR3 nucleotides are TGTGCCAGCTCACGCACAGGGGGCGAGGTCAATGAGCAGTTCTTC. The rearrangement uses TRBV18 and TRBJ2-1, with 9 bases matching TRBD1. CDR1 and CDR2 (germline): KGHSH, LQKENI. V gave up 4 bases and J gave up 6 bases; unmatched junction bases: 7. The CDR3 totals 15 residues.

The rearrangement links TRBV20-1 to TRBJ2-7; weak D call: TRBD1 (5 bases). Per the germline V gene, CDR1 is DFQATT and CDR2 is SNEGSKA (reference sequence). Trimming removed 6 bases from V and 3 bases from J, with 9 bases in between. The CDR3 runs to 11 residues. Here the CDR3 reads CSARQNYEQYF. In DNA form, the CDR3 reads TGCAGTGCAAGACAGAACTACGAGCAGTACTTC.

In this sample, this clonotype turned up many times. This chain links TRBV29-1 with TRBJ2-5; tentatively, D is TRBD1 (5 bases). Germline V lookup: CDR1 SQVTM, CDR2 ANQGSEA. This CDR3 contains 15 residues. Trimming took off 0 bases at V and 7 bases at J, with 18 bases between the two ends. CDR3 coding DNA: TGCAGCGTTGAAGATACATCCAGGGAAGAGTGGACCCAGTACTTC. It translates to CSVEDTSREEWTQYF.

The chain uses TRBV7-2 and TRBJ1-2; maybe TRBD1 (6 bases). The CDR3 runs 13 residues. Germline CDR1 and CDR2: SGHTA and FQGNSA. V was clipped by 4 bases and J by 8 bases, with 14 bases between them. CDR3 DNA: TGTGCCAGCAGCTCCATGGACAGTGAAGGCTACACCTTC. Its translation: CASSSMDSEGYTF.

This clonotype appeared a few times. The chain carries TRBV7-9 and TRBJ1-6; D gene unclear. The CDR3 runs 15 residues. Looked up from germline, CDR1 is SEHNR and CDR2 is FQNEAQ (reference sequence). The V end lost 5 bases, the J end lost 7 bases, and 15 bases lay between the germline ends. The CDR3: CASSEQTPGNSPLHF. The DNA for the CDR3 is TGTGCCAGCAGCGAACAGACCCCTGGGAATTCACCCCTCCACTTT.

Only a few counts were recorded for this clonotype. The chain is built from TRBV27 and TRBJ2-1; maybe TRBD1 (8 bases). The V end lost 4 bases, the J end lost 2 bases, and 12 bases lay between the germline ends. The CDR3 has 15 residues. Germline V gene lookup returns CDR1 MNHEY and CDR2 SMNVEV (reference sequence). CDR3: CASSYTGGAYNEQFF. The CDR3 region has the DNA TGTGCCAGCAGTTACACAGGGGGGGCCTACAATGAGCAGTTCTTC.

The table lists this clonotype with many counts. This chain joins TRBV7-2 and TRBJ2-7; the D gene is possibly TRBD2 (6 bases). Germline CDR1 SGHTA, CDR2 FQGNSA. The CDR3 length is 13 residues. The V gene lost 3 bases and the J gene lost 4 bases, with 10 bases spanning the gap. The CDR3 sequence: CASSFGGYYEQYF. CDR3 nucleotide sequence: TGTGCCAGCAGCTTCGGGGGATATTACGAGCAGTACTTC.

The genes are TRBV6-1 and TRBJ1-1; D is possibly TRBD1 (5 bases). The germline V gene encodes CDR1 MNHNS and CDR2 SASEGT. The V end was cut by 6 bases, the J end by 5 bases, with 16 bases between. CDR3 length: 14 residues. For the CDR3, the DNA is TGTGCCAGCAGCAAGGGACGGGGAGGTACTGAAGCTTTCTTT. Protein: CASSKGRGGTEAFF.

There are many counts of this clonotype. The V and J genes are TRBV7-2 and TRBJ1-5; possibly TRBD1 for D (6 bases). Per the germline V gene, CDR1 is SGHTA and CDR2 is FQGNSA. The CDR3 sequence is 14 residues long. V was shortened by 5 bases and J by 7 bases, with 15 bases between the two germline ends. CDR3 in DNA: TGTGCCAGCAGCCTCGGGGGGGCGGGCCAGCCCCAGCATTTT. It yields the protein CASSLGGAGQPQHF.

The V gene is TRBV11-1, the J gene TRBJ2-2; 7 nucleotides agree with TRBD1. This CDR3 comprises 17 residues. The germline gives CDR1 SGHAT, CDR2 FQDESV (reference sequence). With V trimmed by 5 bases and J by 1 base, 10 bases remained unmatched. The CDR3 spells CASSPRTGRLNTGELFF. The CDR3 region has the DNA TGTGCCAGCAGCCCGAGGACAGGTCGCCTGAACACCGGGGAGCTGTTTTTT.

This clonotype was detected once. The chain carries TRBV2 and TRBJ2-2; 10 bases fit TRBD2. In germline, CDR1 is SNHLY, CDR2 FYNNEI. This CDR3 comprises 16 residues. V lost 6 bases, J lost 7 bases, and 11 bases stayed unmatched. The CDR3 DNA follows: TGTGCCAGCAGCCCCGGGCTAGCGGGGGATGTCGGGGAGCTGTTTTTT. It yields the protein CASSPGLAGDVGELFF.

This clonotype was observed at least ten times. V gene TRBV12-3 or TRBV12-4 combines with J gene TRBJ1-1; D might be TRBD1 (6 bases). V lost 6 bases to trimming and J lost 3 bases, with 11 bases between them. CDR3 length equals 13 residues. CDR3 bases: TGTGCCAGCAGCTACAGGGATGACACTGAAGCTTTCTTT. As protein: CASSYRDDTEAFF.

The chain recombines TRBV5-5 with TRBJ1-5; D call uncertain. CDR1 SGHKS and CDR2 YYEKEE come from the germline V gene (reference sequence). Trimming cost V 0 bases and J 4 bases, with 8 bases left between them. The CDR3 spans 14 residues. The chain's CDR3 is CASSLGRWNQPQHF. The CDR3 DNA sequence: TGTGCCAGCAGCTTGGGGCGTTGGAATCAGCCCCAGCATTTT.